This T cell receptor (beta chain) was profiled in a study of blood T cells in healthy people across ages (dated by TCRdb to the mid-2010s). The study in broad terms: In model experiments, roughly one uniquely barcoded TCR beta cDNA molecule per two T cells was captured by template switching. The donors were split into four age groups: young (average around 15 years), middle-aged (around 37), aged (around 67) and long-lived (approximately 80). Age-related changes in TCR beta repertoire diversity were measured in the study by deep sequencing normalized with unique cDNA molecular identifiers. Two additional independent replicas of 1 million unique cDNA reads from the same blood draw were analyzed for two donors (one aged 18 to 30 and one aged 80 or older). To avoid experimental bias, donors of different ages were spread randomly across the sequencing lanes.

The library came from 5' RACE. The sequencing machine was an Illumina HiSeq 2500. The second PCR ran for roughly 7 to 12 cycles and used a J-beta primer mix along with a sample-barcoded 5' primer. Each TCR beta cDNA molecule received a unique molecular identifier from a template-switch 5' adaptor carrying 12 random nucleotides. Each sample yielded at least 2.5 million CDR3-containing paired-end reads. The Mint cDNA synthesis kit, primed by a TRBC-specific oligonucleotide, was used to synthesize first-strand cDNA from all RNA. After uracil-DNA glycosylase treatment, a first 18-cycle PCR used universal primers M1SS and BC2_uni_R on all cDNA. The original pipeline was this. For normalization, 1 million high-quality reads were randomly selected from each sample, with every read carrying a distinct molecular identifier. Reads sharing molecular identifiers were discarded rather than binned into consensus sequences. MiTCR, run with a Q25 quality threshold and the strictest error-elimination algorithm, handled CDR3 identification, clonotype clustering and error correction. A nonparametric unseen species model with Euler transformation was used to estimate a lower bound on total TCR beta diversity. TCRdb trimmed public reads at Q25 via fastp, called clones via MiXCR and kept in-frame beta chains. Rows are combined by CDR3 protein, so each entry shows the most common genes and DNA. What appears here as the V and J calls and clone size reflects TCRdb's work, not the paper's. This sample is represented by about 730,000 distinct CDR3 sequences; roughly 47% of them were singletons. Roughly 19% of the sample lies in the top ten.

Systemically healthy Caucasian individuals from Russia, 35 to 40 in total and aged about 6 to 100 years, were included as donors. Roughly 9.5 milliliters of peripheral blood were drawn from each donor into EDTA-treated Vacutainer tubes. Ficoll-Paque density-gradient centrifugation was used to isolate PBMCs, with at least 6.5 million obtained per sample. Total RNA was extracted from PBMCs with Trizol reagent, with at least 5.5 micrograms obtained per sample. Naive CD45RAhigh/CD27high T cell percentages were measured by flow cytometry on a PBMC aliquot from every donor. The germline V gene (reference sequence) yields MNHEY for CDR1 and SMNVEV for CDR2. Relative to germline, V is missing 5 bases and J is missing 3 bases, with 8 bases of the junction outside any gene match. The CDR3, from cysteine to phenylalanine, totals 17 residues. Of the read, only the CDR3 DNA is kept; its 51 bases are in frame from base 1.

This clonotype has a handful of counts. It has no known antigen specificity. Base qualities were left out, and no much larger clone turns up one base away. Broader findings and caveats from the paper: Observed TCR beta diversity per million T cells fell roughly linearly with age, and a significant reduction was already apparent by age roughly 40. Compared with the aged group, the long-lived group had more naive CD4+ T cells, fewer expanded clones and increased TCR diversity, suggesting age selection. Observed TCR beta diversity correlated strongly with the percentage of naive T cells measured by flow cytometry. Conclusive comparison of naive and antigen-experienced compartments was prevented by the profiling of bulk unsorted PBMCs. Estimates of total diversity from one million sequenced T cells were regarded as lower bounds and underestimates. The CMV infection status of donors was not known, potentially confounding age-related changes in expanded clonotypes.

The rearranged chain carries TRBV27 and TRBJ2-3; 13 junctional bases match TRBD2. The receptor comes from an older woman in good health. Source material: blood. The CDR3 protein is CASSRSGTSGITDTQYF. The base sequence is TGTGCCAGCAGTCGCTCCGGGACTAGCGGGATTACAGATACGCAGTATTTT.